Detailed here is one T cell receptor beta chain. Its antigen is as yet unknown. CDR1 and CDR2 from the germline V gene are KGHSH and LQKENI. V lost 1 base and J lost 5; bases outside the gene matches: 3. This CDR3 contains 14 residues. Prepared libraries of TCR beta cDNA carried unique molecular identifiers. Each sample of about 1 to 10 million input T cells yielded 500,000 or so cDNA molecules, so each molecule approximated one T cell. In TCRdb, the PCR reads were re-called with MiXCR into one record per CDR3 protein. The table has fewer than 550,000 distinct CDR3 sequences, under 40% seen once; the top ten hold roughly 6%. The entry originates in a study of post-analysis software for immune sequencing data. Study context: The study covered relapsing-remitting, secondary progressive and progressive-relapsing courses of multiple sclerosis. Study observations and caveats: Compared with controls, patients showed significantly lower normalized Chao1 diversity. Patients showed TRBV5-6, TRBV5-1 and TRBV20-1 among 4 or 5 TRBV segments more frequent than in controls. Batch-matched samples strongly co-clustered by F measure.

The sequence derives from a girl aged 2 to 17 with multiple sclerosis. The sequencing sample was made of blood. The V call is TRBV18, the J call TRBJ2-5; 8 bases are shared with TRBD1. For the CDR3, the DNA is TGTGCCAGCTCACCACGGACAGGGAGCGAGACCCAGTACTTC. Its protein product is CASSPRTGSETQYF.